This TCR beta chain derives from a study of blood T cell repertoires in COVID-19. Study background: Italy, Spain and the United States were the sources of the convalescent and acute COVID-19 samples.

In the authors' workflow: Researchers report that nucleated cell counts were estimated from reference gene primer amplification. Clones were read by immunoSEQ multiplex PCR, and TCRdb kept only the in-frame ones, dropping some. Clonal size and the V and J genes are those of that table, whereas D and trimming came from the DNA. The table shows roughly 170,000 clones, with more than 65% occurring only once. Cohorts were assigned according to the clinical history that participants reported. Cohort 3 donors were reported recovered after two negative PCRs, clearance, or symptom resolution. Per germline, CDR1 MNHEY and CDR2 SMNVEV (reference sequence). The CDR3 sequence is 13 residues long. Trimming removed 2 bases at V and 8 bases at J, with 12 bases between.

This TCR came from a man between 60 and 75 years old who had recovered from COVID-19. Input material: PBMCs or T cells enriched from blood (not recorded which). The chain combines TRBV27 with TRBJ1-2; D not certain. The CDR3 DNA sequence: TGTGCCAGCAGTTTAGTCGGGATGGGAGGCTACACCTTC. It translates to CASSLVGMGGYTF.